This note documents a single TCR beta chain sequence. Its antigen is not identified. A second 7 to 11 cycle PCR used barcoded and J-beta primers. TCRdb re-derived calls from the 5' RACE reads in MiXCR, one entry per CDR3 protein. The data hold approximately 800,000 distinct CDR3 sequences, with 58% observed a single time. The data were obtained in a study of blood T cells in healthy people across ages. Turning to the study itself: About one barcoded beta molecule per two T cells was the capture yield of template switching. Study-level results: Without sorted subsets, naive and antigen-experienced compartments could not be conclusively compared.

Donors each provided roughly 11 milliliters of peripheral blood. Per individual sample, total RNA of at least 5 micrograms was extracted. The receptor was isolated from a man younger than 40 in good health. Sequencing used blood.

The CDR3: CASSQDLKNYEQYF. The CDR3 DNA follows: TGTGCCAGCAGCCAAGATCTGAAGAACTACGAGCAGTACTTC. The chain joins TRBV4-2 to TRBJ2-7; D remains ambiguous. This CDR3 contains 14 residues. CDR1 and CDR2 (germline): LGHNA, YNFKEQ. Trimming cost V 0 bases and J 3 bases, with 9 bases left between them.